These 19 T cell receptor beta chains were all obtained from the same sample, sequenced in a study of blood T cell repertoires in COVID-19 (dated by TCRdb to about 2020). Libraries were built with the immunoSEQ multiplex PCR assay. TCRdb obtained this table from immuneACCESS and retained in-frame rearrangements with V and J assigned. These tables miss some clones; where compared with another copy, unresolved V genes account for less than half of the shortfall, and the remainder is unexplained. The sample includes about 340,000 clones, with around four fifths observed a single time. In total, the top ten clones hold around 3% of the sample. The sequencing sample was made of peripheral blood. All receptors come from a man aged 25 to 40 with active or convalescent COVID-19.

This rearrangement joins TRBV9 to TRBJ2-7; D perhaps matches TRBD2 (6 bases). The CDR3 loop spans 15 amino acids. Trimming took 1 base from V and 2 from J, leaving 13 bases between them. The germline V gene has CDR1 SGDLS and CDR2 YYNGEE. CDR3 region: CASSVSGGAAYEQYF. In nucleotides, the CDR3 is TGTGCCAGCAGCGTAAGCGGCGGGGCAGCCTACGAGCAGTACTTC. The full variable domain, completed using reference TRBV9 and TRBJ2-7, is DSGVTQTPKHLITATGQRVTLRCSPRSGDLSVYWYQQSLDQGLQFLIQYYNGEERAKGNILERFSAQQFPDLHSELNLSSLELGDSALYFCASSVSGGAAYEQYFGPGTRLTVT.

The rearrangement joins TRBV4-3 to TRBJ2-7, with a tentative D call TRBD2 (5 bases). The CDR3 spans 13 residues. Between the trimmed V and J ends, which lost 1 base and 6 bases, there was a span of 10 bases. Germline assignment: CDR1 LGHNA and CDR2 YSLEER. The CDR3 DNA is TGCGCCAGCAGCCAAGGTCTAGCACGCGAGCAGTACTTC. Encoded protein: CASSQGLAREQYF.

V gene TRBV7-9 combines with J gene TRBJ2-1, with a weak D call TRBD2 (6 bases). In germline, CDR1 is SEHNR, CDR2 FQNEAQ (reference sequence). The CDR3 extends over 17 amino acids. V shed 0 bases and J shed 3 bases, with 15 bases lying between them. CDR3: CASSLALGLAYYNEQFF. As DNA, the CDR3 is TGTGCCAGCAGCTTAGCGCTGGGGCTAGCGTACTACAATGAGCAGTTCTTC.

The chain couples TRBV28 to TRBJ1-1; D not resolved. The CDR3 has 16 residues. The germline CDR1 and CDR2 sequences are MDHEN and SYDVKM. Trimming removed 5 bases at V and 4 bases at J, with 20 bases between. The CDR3 DNA sequence: TGTGCCAGCAGTCCCCGGTGGAGGCGTCGTCGCACTGAAGCTTTCTTT. Translation: CASSPRWRRRRTEAFF.

The chain links TRBV7-2 to TRBJ2-7, with D maybe TRBD1 (6 bases). Per the germline V gene, CDR1 is SGHTA and CDR2 is FQGNSA. The CDR3 sequence is 14 residues long. Trimming shortened V by 4 bases and J by 6 bases, and 16 bases separated the two germline ends. The CDR3 nucleotides read TGTGCCAGCAGCTCGACAGGTCTAAGAGGCGAGCAGTACTTC. Protein: CASSSTGLRGEQYF.

The chain uses TRBV4-3 and TRBJ2-2, with TRBD2 identical over 8 bases. V lost 4 bases and J lost 5; bases outside the gene matches: 12. CDR1 is LGHNA, CDR2 YSLEER, per germline. The CDR3 covers 17 residues. The CDR3 region is CASSPNLRGGGTGELFF. CDR3 nucleotide sequence: TGCGCCAGCAGCCCTAACCTCCGGGGGGGAGGGACCGGGGAGCTGTTTTTT.

The CDR3 bases are TGTGCCAGCAGAGGGCTAGCGGGGATGGGTACGCAGTATTTT. Translated: CASRGLAGMGTQYF. This chain uses TRBV28 with TRBJ2-3; 9 bases agree with TRBD2. V shed 6 bases and J 8 bases; nucleotides not matched to a gene: 9. The CDR3 spans 14 residues. Germline lookup yields CDR1 MDHEN and CDR2 SYDVKM. The variable domain in full, completed from reference TRBV28 and TRBJ2-3, reads DVKVTQSSRYLVKRTGEKVFLECVQDMDHENMFWYRQDPGLGLRLIYFSYDVKMKEKGDIPEGYSVSREKKERFSLILESASTNQTSMYLCASRGLAGMGTQYFGPGTRLTVL.

The V and J genes are TRBV4-3 and TRBJ2-1; 9 bases match TRBD2. V dropped 1 base and J dropped 10; count of bases not matched to a gene: 11. The CDR3 is made up of 16 amino acids. CDR1 and CDR2 from the germline V gene are LGHNA and YSLEER. Here the CDR3 reads CASSQGEGRGGREQFF. The CDR3 DNA is TGCGCCAGCAGCCAAGGAGAGGGGCGGGGGGGCAGAGAGCAGTTCTTC.

The chain employs TRBV2 and TRBJ1-1; TRBD1 agrees at 8 bases. CDR3 length: 19 amino acids. Germline loops: CDR1 SNHLY, CDR2 FYNNEI. V was clipped by 5 bases and J by 0 bases; unmatched bases: 17. CDR3 nucleotides: TGTGCCAGCAGTCCCGTTACGATTAACCGGGACAGGCTGAACACTGAAGCTTTCTTT. It specifies CASSPVTINRDRLNTEAFF.

With respect to this clone: At the DNA level, this CDR3 is encoded by other sequences in the same sample as well. V gene TRBV28 combines with J gene TRBJ2-7; D is uncertain. V lost 3 bases, J lost 1 base, and 7 bases lay in between. This CDR3 comprises 13 residues. Germline V gives CDR1 MDHEN, CDR2 SYDVKM. The CDR3 DNA sequence: TGTGCCAGCAGTTTGTCCCTTTCCTACGAGCAGTACTTC. It translates to CASSLSLSYEQYF.

This clone came up a few times. This chain links TRBV5-1 with TRBJ2-7; D unresolved. Between the trimmed V and J ends, which lost 4 bases and 2 bases, there was a span of 10 bases. The CDR3 totals 13 residues. Looked up from germline, CDR1 is SGHRS and CDR2 is YFSETQ. The CDR3 here is CASSPLGPYEQYF. The CDR3 DNA follows: TGCGCCAGCAGCCCACTTGGGCCCTACGAGCAGTACTTC.

This clone was seen only once. The V gene is TRBV5-1, the J gene TRBJ2-2; D is unresolved. V gave up 3 bases and J gave up 0 bases, with 9 bases separating them. This CDR3 spans 15 amino acids. The germline V gene encodes CDR1 SGHRS and CDR2 YFSETQ. The CDR3 bases are TGCGCCAGCAGCTCTCGACAAACGAACACCGGGGAGCTGTTTTTT. Its translation: CASSSRQTNTGELFF.

The CDR3 region is CASSQAAYGTSGSYNEQFF. In nucleotides, the CDR3 is TGCGCCAGCAGCCAAGCCGCCTACGGGACTAGCGGGAGCTACAATGAGCAGTTCTTC. This chain connects TRBV4-3 to TRBJ2-1; 14 bases are a match to TRBD2. Trimming removed 1 base from V and 3 bases from J; junction bases left unmatched: 8. This CDR3 spans 19 amino acids. CDR1 is LGHNA and CDR2 is YSLEER in the germline V gene.

The chain uses TRBV2 and TRBJ1-2; D unresolved. With 1 base removed from V and 13 bases from J, the gap between germline ends came to 10 bases. Looked up from germline, CDR1 is SNHLY and CDR2 is FYNNEI. The CDR3 is 11 amino acids. The CDR3 bases are TGTGCCAGCAGTGAAGAGGGAGAAACCACCTTC. Translated: CASSEEGETTF.

The rearrangement joins TRBV2 to TRBJ2-7, with 9 bases that match TRBD1. This CDR3 spans 13 amino acids. Germline-derived CDR1 and CDR2 are SNHLY and FYNNEI. The J segment lost 6 bases and the V segment lost 6 bases, leaving 6 bases of the junction unmatched. CDR3 sequence (DNA): TGTGCCAGCAGGGACAGGGGATATAGCGAGCAGTACTTC. Protein sequence: CASRDRGYSEQYF.

V and J are TRBV4-1 and TRBJ1-2; no clear D. Trimming shortened V by 1 base and J by 2 bases, and 11 bases separated the two germline ends. The CDR3 consists of 15 residues. Germline lookup yields CDR1 MGHRA and CDR2 YSYEKL. This chain's CDR3 is CASSQGSGGNYGYTF. The DNA for the CDR3 is TGCGCCAGCAGCCAAGGTTCAGGCGGGAACTATGGCTACACCTTC.

The chain employs TRBV7-2 and TRBJ1-6, with no clear D. CDR1 and CDR2 from the germline V gene are SGHTA and FQGNSA. This CDR3 is 14 amino acids long. Trimming left V 5 bases short and J 5 bases short, with 10 bases between. CDR3 residues: CASSPVSNNSPLHF. DNA for the CDR3: TGTGCCAGCAGCCCGGTCTCTAATAATTCACCCCTCCACTTT.

This chain links TRBV7-6 with TRBJ2-7, with a weak D call TRBD2 (6 bases). V was trimmed by 2 bases and J by 3 bases, leaving 14 bases between them. The V gene's germline CDR1 is SGHVS and CDR2 FNYEAQ. The CDR3 has 15 residues. This chain's CDR3 is CASSLTGTGVYEQYF. The DNA of the CDR3 is TGTGCCAGCAGCTTAACCGGGACGGGGGTCTACGAGCAGTACTTC.

The chain uses TRBV9 and TRBJ2-1; 12 nucleotides match TRBD2. J lost 7 bases, V lost 1 base, and 3 bases had no gene match. Per the germline V gene, CDR1 is SGDLS and CDR2 is YYNGEE. This CDR3 is built from 15 residues. CDR3 bases: TGTGCCAGCAGCGTACTAGCGGGAGGGCCAAATGAGCAGTTCTTC. This translates into CASSVLAGGPNEQFF.